This record covers a single T cell receptor beta chain. This clonotype was seen many times. Its antigen remains unidentified. No base qualities exist here, and no much larger clone lies one base off it. The sample's treatment or condition, from its label and the paper: skin biopsy from PPD injection site in Mantoux-positive individual. A robust, sensitive protocol for the amplification, sequencing and analysis of TCRs was described in the study, in which 3' ligation of a UMI-containing oligonucleotide to TCR cDNA was used. Tuberculin skin test biopsies were obtained from sites injected with PPD in individuals who had a positive Mantoux test. Before reverse transcription, total RNA that had not been cell sorted was treated with RQ1 DNase, with a target input of 1 to 1000 ng. Skin biopsy and whole blood libraries were made to test pipeline robustness in samples where T cells form a minority population.

This sample is part of a study of naive and memory T cell subsets (dated by TCRdb to 2016 to 2017). The study in broad terms: According to the figure summarizing the samples, there were 10 or so blood donors, 7 tuberculin skin test biopsies and 3 saline control biopsies. Skin biopsies were taken from tuberculin skin test sites or from saline-injected control sites and were processed for RNA extraction as described before. PCR2 was typically run as a SYBR Green qPCR and stopped at a set threshold, although low-input samples could use end-point PCR of 5 to 7 cycles instead. The full study reports these points: The larger number of TCRs found at tuberculin skin test sites was interpreted as T cell infiltration of a delayed type IV hypersensitivity reaction. Details of skin biopsy collection and RNA processing were not given in the paper but were referenced to earlier studies. Both types of skin biopsy reportedly yielded TCR sequences, though far more TCRs came from tuberculin skin test sites. The potential sensitivity of the RNA-based method to TCR transcript changes with T cell activation and differentiation was acknowledged.

The CDR1 and CDR2 encoded by the germline V gene are SGDLS and YYNGEE. V lost 4 bases and J lost 0 bases, and the count of bases not matched to a germline gene is 8. Spanning cysteine to phenylalanine, the CDR3 consists of 17 amino acids. Of the read, only the CDR3 DNA is kept; its 51 bases are in frame from base 1. The protocol used for the library was UMI-ligation and nested PCR. The ligated cDNA was amplified in four rounds of PCR with nested alpha and beta constant region primers together with the SP2 primer. For the blood and skin samples, reverse transcription of TCR RNA was done with SuperScript IV along with alpha and beta constant region primers. T4 RNA ligase 1 was used to ligate an oligonucleotide containing the Illumina SP2 primer and a UMI to the 3' end of the cDNA. The 12-nucleotide UMI consisted of two random hexamers with an eight-base spacer between the hexamers to prevent hairpin formation. From the second PCR onward, TCR alpha and beta chain libraries were processed separately, and dual indexing was applied for multiplexing. After pooling, the indexed libraries were analyzed by capillary electrophoresis and sequenced on either an Illumina MiSeq or NextSeq. To boost base diversity and improve cluster recognition, PhiX DNA at about 5-7.5% was spiked into the libraries. The authors' analysis ran thus. Demultiplexor pulled UMIs out of read 2, joined the UMIs with the TCR sequence from read 1, and separated reads according to sample indices. Decombinator identified V and J genes and V-J junctions and gave each TCR a five-part identifier that included V and J deletions. Collapsinator relied on UMIs to correct both sequencing errors and PCR amplification heterogeneity, producing a UMI-based abundance for each TCR. CDR3Translator converted identifiers to nucleotide sequence, translated to amino acids, and extracted CDR3 regions using terminal motifs. After normalization to the amount of input RNA, error-corrected alpha and beta TCR counts from blood and skin were compared. The raw public data were reprocessed by TCRdb itself: fastp quality trimming at Q25, MiXCR clonotype calling, in-frame beta chains only. Each entry is one CDR3 protein sequence, shown with its most common DNA and genes. TCRdb, rather than the study authors, made the V and J calls. In all, the sample holds 20,000 to 25,000 distinct CDR3 sequences, and roughly 6% of those were seen once. The ten most abundant clones make up around 6.5% of the sample.

This sequence was found in an adult in good health. Sequencing used skin, obtained from a tuberculin skin test site. The chain uses TRBV9 and TRBJ2-1, with 9 junctional bases fitting TRBD1. The CDR3 sequence is CASSPRTGESSYNEQFF. The nucleotides read TGTGCCAGCAGCCCTAGGACAGGGGAGAGCTCCTACAATGAGCAGTTCTTC.